These 10 T cell receptor beta chains came from one sample sequenced in a study of blood T cell repertoires in COVID-19. Method: immunoSEQ multiplex PCR; TCRdb's copy keeps in-frame clones and lacks some. The table includes a few hundred thousand clones, more than 85% detected once. The sequenced material came from PBMCs or T cells enriched from blood (not recorded which). The receptors derive from a man aged 35 to 55 who had recovered from COVID-19.

The chain uses TRBV6-5 and TRBJ1-4, with a tentative D call TRBD1 (6 bases). The germline V and J ends were trimmed by 6 bases and 7 bases, with 18 bases remaining between them. The germline CDR1 and CDR2 sequences are MNHEY and SVGAGI. CDR3 length: 15 residues. In DNA form, the CDR3 reads TGTGCCAGCAGATTATCCACAGGGTTGGGTGAAAAACTGTTTTTT. It encodes CASRLSTGLGEKLFF.

This sequence joins TRBV7-6 and TRBJ2-7; the match to TRBD1 covers 9 bases. Germline CDR1 reads SGHVS; CDR2 reads FNYEAQ. CDR3 length: 14 amino acids. Trimming cost V 5 bases and J 2 bases; bases outside gene matches: 4. The CDR3 region is CASSPGQGPYEQYF. The CDR3 DNA reads TGTGCCAGCAGCCCGGGACAGGGCCCCTACGAGCAGTACTTC.

The rearrangement uses TRBV28 and TRBJ2-5; D gene uncertain. V lost 4 bases to trimming and J lost 5 bases, with 14 bases between them. Germline CDR1 is MDHEN and CDR2 is SYDVKM. CDR3 size: 14 residues. CDR3 sequence reads: CASSSFVQRETQYF. The DNA for the CDR3 is TGTGCCAGCAGTTCCTTCGTGCAGAGGGAGACCCAGTACTTC. The entire variable domain, with the rest obtained from reference TRBV28 and TRBJ2-5, is as follows: DVKVTQSSRYLVKRTGEKVFLECVQDMDHENMFWYRQDPGLGLRLIYFSYDVKMKEKGDIPEGYSVSREKKERFSLILESASTNQTSMYLCASSSFVQRETQYFGPGTRLLVL.

The chain carries TRBV4-1 and TRBJ1-1; TRBD1 matches 10 bases. Unmatched junction bases numbered 3, after V lost 2 bases and J lost 3 bases. The CDR3 spans 15 residues. Germline V gene lookup returns CDR1 MGHRA and CDR2 YSYEKL. Here the CDR3 DNA reads TGCGCCAGCAGCCAAAAGGGACAGGGGTACACTGAAGCTTTCTTT. This codes for CASSQKGQGYTEAFF.

The chain combines TRBV18 with TRBJ2-1; D may be TRBD1 (5 bases). The germline gives CDR1 KGHSH, CDR2 LQKENI. V was cut by 4 bases and J by 8 bases, with 15 bases left in between. The CDR3 is 14 residues long. The CDR3 sequence: CASSQGELRDEQFF. The CDR3 region has the DNA TGTGCCAGCTCACAAGGGGAACTACGGGATGAGCAGTTCTTC.

V gene TRBV6-6 combines with J gene TRBJ1-1; no reliable D call. V dropped 5 bases and J dropped 0 bases, with 10 bases sitting between them. CDR1 and CDR2 from the germline V gene are MNHNY and SVGAGI (reference sequence). The CDR3 covers 14 residues. The chain's CDR3 is CASSTAAVNTEAFF. The CDR3 bases are TGTGCCAGCAGTACCGCGGCGGTGAACACTGAAGCTTTCTTT.

In this sample, this clone turned up once. The chain is built from TRBV2 and TRBJ1-1; D unresolved. The CDR3 runs 12 residues. V was trimmed by 7 bases and J by 6 bases, leaving 12 bases between them. Germline V CDR1 and CDR2: SNHLY, FYNNEI. The CDR3 bases are TGTGCCAGCAAGATGACGGGAGCTGAAGCTTTCTTT. Amino acid sequence: CASKMTGAEAFF.

This sequence joins TRBV28 and TRBJ1-5, with TRBD1 identical over 8 bases. Trimming removed 2 bases from V and 2 bases from J; junction bases left unmatched: 5. This CDR3 contains 16 residues. Germline CDR1 MDHEN, CDR2 SYDVKM. CDR3 nucleotide sequence: TGTGCCAGCAGTTTAAGGGCAGGGGGCGGCAATCAGCCCCAGCATTTT. It specifies CASSLRAGGGNQPQHF.

As to this clone: The sample carries other DNA sequences with the same CDR3. V usage is TRBV4-2 and J usage is TRBJ1-2; D unresolved. The V end lost 0 bases, the J end lost 1 base, and 6 bases lay between the germline ends. The CDR3 loop spans 14 amino acids. Germline CDR1 reads LGHNA; CDR2 reads YNFKEQ. CDR3 region: CASSQDPSNYGYTF. The CDR3 nucleotides are TGTGCCAGCAGCCAAGACCCCAGTAACTATGGCTACACCTTC.

The chain carries TRBV6-5 and TRBJ1-3; D possibly corresponds to TRBD1 (5 bases). Looked up from germline, CDR1 is MNHEY and CDR2 is SVGAGI. The germline V and J ends were trimmed by 7 bases and 4 bases, with 11 bases remaining between them. This CDR3 is built from 13 residues. Here the CDR3 DNA reads TGTGCCAGCACGACGGACATCGGAAACACCATATATTTT. The encoded protein is CASTTDIGNTIYF.